These T cell receptor beta chains were read from a single sample in a study of blood T cell repertoires in COVID-19. Only in-frame clones appear in the TCRdb table, and some are missing; sequencing was by immunoSEQ multiplex PCR. This table has some 310,000 clones, roughly 89% appearing once. Sequencing was performed on PBMCs or T cells enriched from blood (not recorded which). These receptors were collected from a woman in her thirties who had recovered from COVID-19. Both conserved end residues are trimmed from each CDR3. Fields, in order: CDR3 length, clone size, V gene, CDR3 protein. Size values are once, few and many counts, or a class for expanded clones, and some rows have none.

13	once	TRBV3-1/TRBV3-2	ASSQTRSGSSPLH
13	-	TRBV4-3	ASSPRVGWGDIQY
12	-	TRBV10-3	AISESRQQFEQY
9	-	TRBV6-5	ASSQTGVAF
13	-	TRBV2	ASSGETGSFEKLF
18	-	TRBV28	ASSTAIKLLRTSGRNEQY
13	-	TRBV10-3	AISEMVSKLYEQY
13	-	TRBV27	ASSRGAFRAQPQH
12	-	TRBV5-4	ASSLAGPQEKLF
14	-	TRBV11-2	ASSLGGGRAGNEQF
15	-	TRBV7-9	ASSLKLSGQAHYEQY
14	-	TRBV7-2	ASSLEASGNYNEQF
11	-	TRBV25-1	ASSLPRVNEQF
12	-	TRBV18	ASSPGTGSEKLF
11	-	TRBV4-1	ASEGKNTDTQY
14	-	TRBV6-4	ASSASDRVEFGEQF
12	-	TRBV27	ASSWGQGDYGYT
13	-	TRBV7-3	ASSQIPSGGHEQY
18	-	TRBV5-4	ASSLNLPPGQGIVGQPQH
10	-	TRBV28	ASSPIGTEAF
12	-	TRBV19	ASSAKGADTEAF
11	-	TRBV5-8	ASSFGRTYEQY
12	-	TRBV19	ASSVPPANYGYT
10	-	TRBV7-2	ASSPQRETQY
13	once	TRBV5-1	ASSLGQGGYNEQF
11	-	TRBV19	ASGGRGVEKLF
15	-	TRBV18	ASSSDRERPGNSPLH
14	-	TRBV19	ASSIIQAGSGGGYT
11	-	TRBV15	ATSRNRFYEQF
13	-	TRBV3-1/TRBV3-2	ASSSQGGAGSPLH
14	-	TRBV19	ASSMSGGRARDEQF
10	-	TRBV12-3/TRBV12-4	ASSFNSFGYT
15	-	TRBV19	ASKVDGGRAPYNEQF
15	-	TRBV18	ASSLPSGDYSYNEQF
10	once	TRBV30	AWSDQVFEQY
13	-	TRBV6-5	ASSSTTQGNYGYT
10	-	TRBV29-1	SVRRGSHGYT
13	-	TRBV18	ASSPGTSGGNEQF
10	few	TRBV6-5	ASSYSRGSYT
12	-	TRBV18	ASSTTGTGSGYT
12	-	TRBV30	AWRTQTENTEAF
12	-	TRBV6-5	ASSYGRVNEKLF
11	-	TRBV2	ATSGRGHQPQH
13	-	TRBV6-5	ASRRLAGNANEQF
12	-	TRBV5-5	ASSVKGAGSEAF
14	-	TRBV10-3	AISESYRGAIEEQF
10	-	TRBV7-8	ASSNRGETQY
15	-	TRBV18	ASSPLMGLAGHNEQF
12	-	TRBV5-4	ASSLAGQDNEQF
12	-	TRBV5-4	ASSEPGQGNTIY
17	-	TRBV5-1	ASSGRTGPYQGAFYGYT
11	once	TRBV6-5	ASRRQGSYGYT
16	few	TRBV15	ATSRVQGGELAGVEQF
14	once	TRBV5-1	ASSQTPGQGPYEQY
11	-	TRBV6-2/TRBV6-3	ASSSFADTEAF
15	-	TRBV27	ASSSTLAGGFKDTQY
14	-	TRBV10-3	AISAGRDRGNYGYT
12	-	TRBV7-9	ASSSQYSNQPQH
12	-	TRBV7-9	ATHPGGNTGELF